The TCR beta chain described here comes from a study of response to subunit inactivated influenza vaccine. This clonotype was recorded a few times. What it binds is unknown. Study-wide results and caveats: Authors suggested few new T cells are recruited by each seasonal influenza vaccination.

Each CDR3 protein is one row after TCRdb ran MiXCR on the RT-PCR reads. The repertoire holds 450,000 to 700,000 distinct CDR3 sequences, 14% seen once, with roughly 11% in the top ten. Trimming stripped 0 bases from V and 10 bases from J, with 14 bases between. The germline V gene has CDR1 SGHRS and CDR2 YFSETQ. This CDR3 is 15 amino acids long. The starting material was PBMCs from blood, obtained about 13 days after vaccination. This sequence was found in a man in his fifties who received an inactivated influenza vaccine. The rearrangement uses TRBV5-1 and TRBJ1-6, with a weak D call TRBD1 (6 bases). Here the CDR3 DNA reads TGCGCCAGCAGCTTGGGTCAAACAGGGACCTCACCCCTCCACTTT. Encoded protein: CASSLGQTGTSPLHF.